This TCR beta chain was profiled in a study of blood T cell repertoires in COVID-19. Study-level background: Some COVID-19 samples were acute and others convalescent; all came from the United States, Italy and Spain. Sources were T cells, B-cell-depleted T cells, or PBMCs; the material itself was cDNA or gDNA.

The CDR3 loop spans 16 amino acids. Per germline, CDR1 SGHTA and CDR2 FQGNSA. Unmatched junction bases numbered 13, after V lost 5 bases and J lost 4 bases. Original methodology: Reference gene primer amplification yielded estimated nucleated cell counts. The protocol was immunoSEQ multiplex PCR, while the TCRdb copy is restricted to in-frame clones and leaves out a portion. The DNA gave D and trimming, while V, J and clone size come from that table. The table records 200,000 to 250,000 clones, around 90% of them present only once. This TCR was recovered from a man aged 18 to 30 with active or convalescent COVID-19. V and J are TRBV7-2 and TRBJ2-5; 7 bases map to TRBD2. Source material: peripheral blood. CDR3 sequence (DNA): TGTGCCAGCAGCCTCACCGGGACTAAGCGTCCAGAGACCCAGTACTTC. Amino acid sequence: CASSLTGTKRPETQYF.